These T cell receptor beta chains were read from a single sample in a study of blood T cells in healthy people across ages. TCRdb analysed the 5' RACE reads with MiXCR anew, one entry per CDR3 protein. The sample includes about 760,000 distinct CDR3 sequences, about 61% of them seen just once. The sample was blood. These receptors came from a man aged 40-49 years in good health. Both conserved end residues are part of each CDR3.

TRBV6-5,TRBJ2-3,CASSPRGGLEDTQYF
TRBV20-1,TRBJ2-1,CSVRDYRNEQFF
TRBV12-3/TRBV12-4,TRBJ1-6,CASTEGVRSYNSPLHF
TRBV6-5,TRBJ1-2,CASSYSATRGHNYGYTF
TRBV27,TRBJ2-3,CASSSLAGAIDTQYF
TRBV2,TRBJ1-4,CASNGGTATNEKLFF
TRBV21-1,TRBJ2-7,CASSKSPRDRGTYEQYF
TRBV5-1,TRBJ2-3,CASSFAESTDTQYF
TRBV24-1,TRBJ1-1,CATSGDSSTEAFF
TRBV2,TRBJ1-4,CASSGLVTGAGELFF
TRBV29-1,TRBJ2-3,CSVPSGLAGDQAQYF
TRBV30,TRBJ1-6,CALEWPDNSPLHF
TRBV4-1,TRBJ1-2,CASSPSGFYGYTF
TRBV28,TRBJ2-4,CASTPGGPLAKNIQYF
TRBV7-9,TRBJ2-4,CASSIIGKGSAGTKNIQYF
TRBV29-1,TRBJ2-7,CSVGVVSSYEQYF
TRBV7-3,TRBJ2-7,CASSLMAGSPYEQYF
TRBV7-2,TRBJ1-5,CASSLDFGDNQPQHF
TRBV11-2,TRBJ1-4,CASSRTPGMGTNEKLFF
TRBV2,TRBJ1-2,CASSRMGQNYGYTF
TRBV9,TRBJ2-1,CASSTGVSSYNEQFF
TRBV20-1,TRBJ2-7,CSALGPLLSYEQYF
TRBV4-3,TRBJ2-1,CASSPHRGAGAPNEQFF
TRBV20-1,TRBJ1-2,CSATQTSKGYTF
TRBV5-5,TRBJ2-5,CASSLRSRGLLAYNEQYF
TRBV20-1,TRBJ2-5,CSARVPGSLSETQYF
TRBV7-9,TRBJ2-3,CASSGPGSPPPGFSTDTQYF
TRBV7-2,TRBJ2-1,CASSLVGTGANEQFF
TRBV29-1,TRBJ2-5,CSVRPGPVDQETQYF
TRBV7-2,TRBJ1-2,CVSSLTPGQSIRSGYTF
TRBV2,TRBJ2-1,CASSDFRDRLYEQFF
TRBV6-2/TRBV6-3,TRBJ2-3,CAGSYTASTDTQYF
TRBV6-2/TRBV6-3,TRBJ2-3,CASRNRGTDTQYF
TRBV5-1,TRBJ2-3,CASSSQGGRTDTQYF
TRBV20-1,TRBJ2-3,CSTRLAATDTQYF
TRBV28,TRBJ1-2,CASSRRRGGGYGYTF
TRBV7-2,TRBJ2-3,CASTEKFTSGRWTDTQYF
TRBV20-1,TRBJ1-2,CSARNTGGLRGYTF
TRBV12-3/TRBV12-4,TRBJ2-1,CASSFIVSTAVNEQFF
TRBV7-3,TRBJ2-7,CASIHSTGLSYEQYF
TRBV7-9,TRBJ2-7,CASSYQQYSYEQYF
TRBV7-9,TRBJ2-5,CASSLTTSGRETQYF
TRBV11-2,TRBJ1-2,CASSESLDNYGYTF
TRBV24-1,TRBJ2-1,CATSDPGKEQFF
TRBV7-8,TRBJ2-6,CASTLLKPGQGATGANVLTF
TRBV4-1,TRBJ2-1,CASSQVLAGGLTEQFF
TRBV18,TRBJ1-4,CASSPTGAAAEELFF
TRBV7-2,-,CASSLGRLGEGEQYF
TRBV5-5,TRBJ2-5,CASSSLPGQMYQETQYF
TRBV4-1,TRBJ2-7,CASSQGPATYEQYF
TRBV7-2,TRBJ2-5,CASSTRQGRGGQETQYF
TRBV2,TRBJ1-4,CASKVQGDRNEKLFF
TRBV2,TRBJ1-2,CASSGEKNYGYTF
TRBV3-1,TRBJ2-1,CASSQTGGGGFNEQFF